Below, 5 T cell receptor beta chains from the same sample are listed, as sequenced in a study of T cell clonality in common variable immunodeficiency. Findings and limits, study-wide: In common variable immunodeficiency, TCR beta chains reportedly carried fewer deletions and N-nucleotide insertions.

Using immunoSEQ multiplex PCR, the repertoire was profiled, and TCRdb retains in-frame clones only, with some absent. The repertoire consists of approximately 14,000 clones, none detected only once. These receptors have no identified antigens. The sample taken for sequencing was peripheral blood mononuclear cells. These receptors originate from a human donor with common variable immunodeficiency.

A remark on this clone: The read stops 3 residues short of the end of the CDR3; the missing end is completed from the germline J gene. This sequence joins TRBV6-2 or TRBV6-3 and TRBJ2-1; 9 bases agree with TRBD2. Unmatched junction bases numbered 14, after V lost 6 bases and J lost 5 bases. CDR3 length: 17 amino acids. Germline CDR1 reads MNHEY; CDR2 reads SVGEGT. The sequenced part of the CDR3 DNA is TGTGCCAGCAGACCCCCCGGGACTAGCACGGGAGACAATGAG. Its translation is CASRPPGTSTGDNE. The complete CDR3 protein is CASRPPGTSTGDNEQFF.

This clone was counted at least ten times. The read gets to within 3 residues of the CDR3 end, and the germline J gene fills in the rest. The chain has TRBV14 and TRBJ1-2; no firm D call. The length of the CDR3 is 14 residues. Germline V gene sequence: CDR1 SGHDN, CDR2 FVKESK. Trimming pared 4 bases from V and 3 bases from J, leaving 12 bases between. CDR3 amino acids: CASSLLQIDYGYTF. The sequenced part of the CDR3 DNA is TGTGCCAGCAGCCTGTTACAGATTGACTATGGC.

This clone turned up a few times. The read stops 3 residues short of the end of the CDR3; the missing end is completed from the germline J gene. This rearrangement joins TRBV19 to TRBJ2-2; D not certain. CDR1 is LNHDA and CDR2 is SQIVND in the germline V gene (reference sequence). CDR3 length equals 15 residues. The ends were cut back, 3 bases at V and 4 bases at J, with 12 bases in the middle. The DNA read from the CDR3 is TGTGCCAGTAGTATGAGACTTTGGCCCACCGGGGAG. Translating gives CASSMRLWPTGE. The whole CDR3 region reads CASSMRLWPTGELFF.

This clone was found a few times. The CDR3 end falls 3 residues outside the read, so it is completed with the germline J gene. The chain employs TRBV19 and TRBJ2-1; 7 nucleotides match TRBD2. CDR1 and CDR2 (germline): LNHDA, SQIVND (reference sequence). The V segment lost 3 bases and the J segment 4 bases; nucleotides outside the gene matches: 9. CDR3 length equals 16 residues. The CDR3 DNA, read in part, is TGTGCCAGTAGTATCGTGGCGGGAGTAGGTTACAATGAG. It yields the protein CASSIVAGVGYNE. The whole CDR3 protein reads CASSIVAGVGYNEQFF. The whole variable domain, filled in from reference TRBV19 and TRBJ2-1, reads DGGITQSPKYLFRKEGQNVTLSCEQNLNHDAMYWYRQDPGQGLRLIYYSQIVNDFQKGDIAEGYSVSREKKESFPLTVTSAQKNPTAFYLCASSIVAGVGYNEQFFGPGTRLTVL.

As concerns this clone: The sequenced fragment ends 3 residues before the CDR3 boundary, so the rest is inferred from the germline J gene. This sequence joins TRBV11-3 and TRBJ2-2, with D unclear. The germline V and J ends were trimmed by 8 bases and 0 bases, with 10 bases remaining between them. The germline CDR1 and CDR2 sequences are SGHNT and YENEEA. The CDR3 covers 14 residues. Here the CDR3 reads CASASPANTGELFF. The sequenced part of the CDR3 DNA is TGTGCCAGCGCGTCGCCGGCGAACACCGGGGAG.